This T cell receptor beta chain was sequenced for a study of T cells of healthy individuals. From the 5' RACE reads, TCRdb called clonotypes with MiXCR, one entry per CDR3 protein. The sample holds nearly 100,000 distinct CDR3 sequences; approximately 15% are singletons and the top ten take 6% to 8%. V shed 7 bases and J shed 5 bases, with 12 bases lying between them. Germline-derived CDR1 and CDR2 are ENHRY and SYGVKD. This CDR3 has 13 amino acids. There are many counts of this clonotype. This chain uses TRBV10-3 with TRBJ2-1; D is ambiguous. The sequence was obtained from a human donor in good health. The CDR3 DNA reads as TGTGCCATCAAGTCCTTGGAAAACAATGAGCAGTTCTTC. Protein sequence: CAIKSLENNEQFF.